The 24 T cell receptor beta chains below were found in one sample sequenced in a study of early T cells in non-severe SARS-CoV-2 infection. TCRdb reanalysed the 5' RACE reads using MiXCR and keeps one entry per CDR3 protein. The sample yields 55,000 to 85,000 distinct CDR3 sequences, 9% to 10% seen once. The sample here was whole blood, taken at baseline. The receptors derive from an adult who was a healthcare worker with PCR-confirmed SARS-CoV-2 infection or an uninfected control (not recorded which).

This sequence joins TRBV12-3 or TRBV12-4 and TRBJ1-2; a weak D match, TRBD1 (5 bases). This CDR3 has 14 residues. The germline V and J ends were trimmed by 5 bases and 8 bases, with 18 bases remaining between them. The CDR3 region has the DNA TGTGCCAGCAGTGTCCCCGGGACCTCCCCCGGCTACACCTTC. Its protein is CASSVPGTSPGYTF.

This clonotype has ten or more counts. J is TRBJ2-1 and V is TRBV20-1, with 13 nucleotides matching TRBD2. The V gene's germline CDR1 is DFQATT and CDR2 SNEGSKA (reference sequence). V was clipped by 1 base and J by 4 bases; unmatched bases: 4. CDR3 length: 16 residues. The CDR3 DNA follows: TGCAGTGCTAGAGGGACTAGCGGGAGAAGGTACAATGAGCAGTTCTTC. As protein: CSARGTSGRRYNEQFF.

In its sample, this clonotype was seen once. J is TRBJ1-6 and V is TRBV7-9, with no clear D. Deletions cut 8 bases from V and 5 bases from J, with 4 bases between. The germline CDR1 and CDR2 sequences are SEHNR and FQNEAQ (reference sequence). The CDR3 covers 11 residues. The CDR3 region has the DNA TGTGCCAGCGATAATAATTCACCCCTCCACTTT. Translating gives CASDNNSPLHF.

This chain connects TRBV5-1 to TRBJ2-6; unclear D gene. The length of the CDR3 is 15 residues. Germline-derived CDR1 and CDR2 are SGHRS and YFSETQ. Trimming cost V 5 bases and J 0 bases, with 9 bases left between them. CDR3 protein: CASSYDTSGANVLTF. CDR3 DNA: TGCGCCAGCAGTTACGACACCTCTGGGGCCAACGTCCTGACTTTC.

CDR3 nucleotide sequence: TGTGCCAGCAGTGCCCAGGGCCAAAATACGCAGTATTTT. Translating gives CASSAQGQNTQYF. This rearrangement joins TRBV2 to TRBJ2-3, with D possibly being TRBD1 (5 bases). The V end lost 4 bases, the J end lost 7 bases, and 12 bases lay between the germline ends. This CDR3 comprises 13 residues. Germline values: CDR1 SNHLY, CDR2 FYNNEI. Combining the CDR3 with reference TRBV2 and TRBJ2-3 gives the whole variable domain EPEVTQTPSHQVTQMGQEVILRCVPISNHLYFYWYRQILGQKVEFLVSFYNNEISEKSEIFDDQFSVERPDGSNFTLKIRSTKLEDSAMYFCASSAQGQNTQYFGPGTRLTVL.

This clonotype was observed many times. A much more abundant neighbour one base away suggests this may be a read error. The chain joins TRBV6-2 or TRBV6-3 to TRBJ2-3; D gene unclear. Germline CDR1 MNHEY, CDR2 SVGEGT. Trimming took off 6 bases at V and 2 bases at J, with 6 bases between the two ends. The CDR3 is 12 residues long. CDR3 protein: CASRSLTDTQYF. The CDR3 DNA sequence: TGTGCCAGCAGATCCCTCACAGATACGCAGTATTTT.

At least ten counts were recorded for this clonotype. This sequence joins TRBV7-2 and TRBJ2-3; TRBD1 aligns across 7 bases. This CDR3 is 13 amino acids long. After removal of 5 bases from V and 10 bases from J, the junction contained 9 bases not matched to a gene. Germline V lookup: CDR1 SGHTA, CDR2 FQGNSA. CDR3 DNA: TGTGCCAGCAGCCCTCTCCGACAGGGTTCGCAGTATTTT. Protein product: CASSPLRQGSQYF.

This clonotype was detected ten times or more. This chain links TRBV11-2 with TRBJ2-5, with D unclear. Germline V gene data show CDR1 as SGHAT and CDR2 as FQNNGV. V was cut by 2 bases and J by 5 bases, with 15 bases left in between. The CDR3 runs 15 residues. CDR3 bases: TGTGCCAGCAGCTTATCCAGGTCGCGGCGGGAGACCCAGTACTTC. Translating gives CASSLSRSRRETQYF.

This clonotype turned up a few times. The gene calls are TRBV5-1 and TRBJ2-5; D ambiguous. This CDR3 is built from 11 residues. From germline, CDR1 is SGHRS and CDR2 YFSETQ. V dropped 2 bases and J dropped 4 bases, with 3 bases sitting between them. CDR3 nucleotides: TGCGCCAGCAGCTTACCAGAGACCCAGTACTTC. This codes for CASSLPETQYF.

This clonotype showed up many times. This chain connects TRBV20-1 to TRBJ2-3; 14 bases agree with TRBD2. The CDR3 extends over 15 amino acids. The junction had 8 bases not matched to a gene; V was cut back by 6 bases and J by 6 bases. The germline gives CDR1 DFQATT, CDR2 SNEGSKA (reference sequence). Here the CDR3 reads CSARAGTSGSDTQYF. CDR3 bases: TGCAGTGCCAGGGCGGGGACTAGCGGGAGCGATACGCAGTATTTT.

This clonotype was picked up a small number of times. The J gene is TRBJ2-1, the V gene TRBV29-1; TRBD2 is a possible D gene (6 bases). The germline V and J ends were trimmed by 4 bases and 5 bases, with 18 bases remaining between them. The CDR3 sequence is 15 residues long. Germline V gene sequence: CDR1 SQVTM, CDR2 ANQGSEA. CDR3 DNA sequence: TGCAGCGTTGTAAAAGCGGTATGGGGGGACAATGAGCAGTTCTTC. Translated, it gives CSVVKAVWGDNEQFF.

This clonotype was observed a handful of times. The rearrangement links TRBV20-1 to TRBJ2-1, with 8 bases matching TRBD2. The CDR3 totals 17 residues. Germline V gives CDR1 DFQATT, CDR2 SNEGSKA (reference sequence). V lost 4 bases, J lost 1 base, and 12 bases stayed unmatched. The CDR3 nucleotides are TGCAGTGCTAACACCCTTGTTAGCGGGACTTCCTACAATGAGCAGTTCTTC. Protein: CSANTLVSGTSYNEQFF.

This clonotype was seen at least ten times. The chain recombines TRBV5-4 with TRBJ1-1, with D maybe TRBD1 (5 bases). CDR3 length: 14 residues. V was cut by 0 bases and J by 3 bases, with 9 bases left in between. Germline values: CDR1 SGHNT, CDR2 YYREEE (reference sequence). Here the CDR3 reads CASSLAGIDTEAFF. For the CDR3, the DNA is TGTGCCAGCAGCTTGGCAGGGATCGACACTGAAGCTTTCTTT.

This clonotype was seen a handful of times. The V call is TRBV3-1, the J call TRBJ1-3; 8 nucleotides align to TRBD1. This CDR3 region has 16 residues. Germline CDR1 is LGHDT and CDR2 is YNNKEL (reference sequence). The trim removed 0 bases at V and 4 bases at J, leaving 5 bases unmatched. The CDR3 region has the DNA TGTGCCAGCAGCCAAGACGGACAGGGTGGAGGAAACACCATATATTTT. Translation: CASSQDGQGGGNTIYF.

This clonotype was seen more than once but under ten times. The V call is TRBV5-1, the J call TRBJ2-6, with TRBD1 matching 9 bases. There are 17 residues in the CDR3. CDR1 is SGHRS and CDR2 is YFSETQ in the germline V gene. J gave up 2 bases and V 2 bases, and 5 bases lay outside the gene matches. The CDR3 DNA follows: TGCGCCAGCAGCTTAGGGACAGGGCCTACTGGGGCCAACGTCCTGACTTTC. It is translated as CASSLGTGPTGANVLTF.

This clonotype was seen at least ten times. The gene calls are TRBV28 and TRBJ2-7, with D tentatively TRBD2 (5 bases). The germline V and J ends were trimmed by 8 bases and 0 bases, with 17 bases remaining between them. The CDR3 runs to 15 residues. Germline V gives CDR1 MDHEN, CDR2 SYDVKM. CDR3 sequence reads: CASGEPASFSYEQYF. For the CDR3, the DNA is TGTGCCAGCGGGGAGCCAGCCAGCTTCTCCTACGAGCAGTACTTC.

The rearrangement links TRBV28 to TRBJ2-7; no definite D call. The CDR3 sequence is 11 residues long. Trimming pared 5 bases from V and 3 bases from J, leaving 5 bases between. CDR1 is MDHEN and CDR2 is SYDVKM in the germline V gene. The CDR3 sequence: CASSVNYEQYF. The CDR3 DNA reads TGTGCCAGCAGTGTTAACTACGAGCAGTACTTC.

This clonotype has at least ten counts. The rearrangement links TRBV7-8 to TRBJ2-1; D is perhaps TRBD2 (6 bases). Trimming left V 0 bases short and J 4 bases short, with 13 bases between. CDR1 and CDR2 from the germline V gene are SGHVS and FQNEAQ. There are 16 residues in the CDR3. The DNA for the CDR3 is TGTGCCAGCAGCTTAGCCCCGGGACTTGCTTACAATGAGCAGTTCTTC. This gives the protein CASSLAPGLAYNEQFF.

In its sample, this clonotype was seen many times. For the CDR3, the DNA is TGTGCCACCAGCAGAGAATCTGGGGGACTAATACAAGAGACCCAGTACTTC. Residues: CATSRESGGLIQETQYF. This chain joins TRBV15 and TRBJ2-5, with 7 bases identical to TRBD2. Germline V gene sequence: CDR1 LNHNV, CDR2 YYDKDF (reference sequence). The junction had 9 bases not matched to a gene; V was cut back by 0 bases and J by 2 bases. This CDR3 region has 17 residues.

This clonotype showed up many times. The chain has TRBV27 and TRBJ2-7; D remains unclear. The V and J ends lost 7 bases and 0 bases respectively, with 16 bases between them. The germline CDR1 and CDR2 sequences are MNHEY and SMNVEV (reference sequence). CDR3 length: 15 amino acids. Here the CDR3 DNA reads TGTGCCAGCATGGCGTTTCGACTGGACTCCTACGAGCAGTACTTC. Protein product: CASMAFRLDSYEQYF.

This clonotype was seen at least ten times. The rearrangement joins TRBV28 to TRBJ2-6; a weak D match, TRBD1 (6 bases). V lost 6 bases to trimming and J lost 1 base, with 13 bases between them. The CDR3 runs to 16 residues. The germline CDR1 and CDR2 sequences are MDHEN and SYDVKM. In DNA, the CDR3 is TGTGCCAGCAGCCCCGAAACAGGGTCTGGGGCCAACGTCCTGACTTTC. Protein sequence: CASSPETGSGANVLTF.

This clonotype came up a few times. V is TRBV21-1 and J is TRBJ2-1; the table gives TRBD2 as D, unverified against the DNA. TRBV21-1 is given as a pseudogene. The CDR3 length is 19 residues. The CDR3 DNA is TGTGCCAGCAGCAAAAAGGGGCCCACCGGGACTACATCCTACAATGAGCAGTTCTTC. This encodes CASSKKGPTGTTSYNEQFF.

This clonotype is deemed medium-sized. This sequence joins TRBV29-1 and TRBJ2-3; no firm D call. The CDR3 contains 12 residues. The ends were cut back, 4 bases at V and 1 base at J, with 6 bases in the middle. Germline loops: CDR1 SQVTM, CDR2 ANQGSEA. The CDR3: CSVGGGTDTQYF. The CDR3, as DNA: TGCAGCGTTGGTGGAGGCACAGATACGCAGTATTTT.

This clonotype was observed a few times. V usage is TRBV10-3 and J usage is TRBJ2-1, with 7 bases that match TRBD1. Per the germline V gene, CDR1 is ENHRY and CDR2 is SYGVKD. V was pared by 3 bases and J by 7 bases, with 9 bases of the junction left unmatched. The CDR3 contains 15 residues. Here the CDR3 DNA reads TGTGCCATCAGTGACATGACAGGGAGTGGGAATGAGCAGTTCTTC. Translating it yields CAISDMTGSGNEQFF.